One and the same sample provided the 30 T cell receptor beta chains below, sequenced in a study of Graves' ophthalmopathy and Graves' hyperthyroidism. From RNA, the CDR3 regions of TCR beta chains were amplified and sequenced. HTBI primers were used in a first-round RT-PCR, which preceded a second-round multiplex PCR. TCRdb used MiXCR to reprocess the multiplex PCR reads, holding one entry per CDR3 protein. The data contain roughly 1.1 million distinct CDR3 sequences, roughly two fifths of them singletons. The specimen sequenced was peripheral blood or thyroid tissue (not recorded which). The source is an adult man with Graves' hyperthyroidism.

In its sample, this clonotype was seen many times. V and J are TRBV13 and TRBJ2-2; D is ambiguous. Germline V gene data show CDR1 as PRHDT and CDR2 as FYEKMQ (reference sequence). Between the trimmed V and J ends, which lost 5 bases and 7 bases, there was a span of 11 bases. CDR3 length equals 13 residues. In nucleotides, the CDR3 is TGTGCCAGCAGCCCGACACTCGGCGGGGAGCTGTTTTTT. Protein product: CASSPTLGGELFF.

A note on this clonotype: A read error is likely, as this CDR3 ends without the conserved phenylalanine or tryptophan. It is unclear where the CDR3 begins or ends on the DNA, so no DNA is shown, and the CDR3 is as TCRdb lists it. This chain joins TRBV24-1 and TRBJ2-5. The CDR3 sequence runs 10 residues, both termini included. Germline loops: CDR1 KGHDR, CDR2 SFDVKD. CDR3 protein: CATSDRSLYT.

The chain links TRBV2 to TRBJ2-3, with 8 bases that match TRBD2. Looked up from germline, CDR1 is SNHLY and CDR2 is FYNNEI. The length of the CDR3 is 14 residues. Trimming took 7 bases from V and 3 from J; bases not matched to a gene: 6. CDR3 sequence (DNA): TGTGCCAGCATGTGGCGGGAGGTTACAGATACGCAGTATTTT. Amino acids: CASMWREVTDTQYF.

The CDR3 bases are TGTGCCAGCAGCTCGCCGACAGGAGCAACCTACGAGCAGTACTTC. Translating it yields CASSSPTGATYEQYF. The genes are TRBV7-9 and TRBJ2-7; possible D gene TRBD1, 6 bases. Trimming took 4 bases from V and 2 from J, leaving 15 bases between them. The CDR3 runs 15 residues. CDR1 is SEHNR and CDR2 is FQNEAQ in the germline V gene (reference sequence).

The sample holds many counts of this clonotype. The chain joins TRBV7-9 to TRBJ1-1; D may be TRBD1 (5 bases). The CDR3 spans 14 residues. V was pared by 2 bases and J by 1 base, with 8 bases between. The germline CDR1 and CDR2 sequences are SEHNR and FQNEAQ (reference sequence). CDR3 in amino acids: CASSLWGENTEAFF. The CDR3 DNA is TGTGCCAGCAGCTTATGGGGGGAGAACACTGAAGCTTTCTTT.

This clonotype appeared many times. The chain recombines TRBV20-1 with TRBJ2-7; D is unclear. V dropped 3 bases and J dropped 0 bases, with 6 bases sitting between them. There are 12 residues in the CDR3. CDR1 is DFQATT, CDR2 SNEGSKA, per germline (reference sequence). CDR3 residues: CSARSVSYEQYF. In nucleotides, the CDR3 is TGCAGTGCTAGGTCAGTCTCCTACGAGCAGTACTTC.

The chain has TRBV6-2 or TRBV6-3 and TRBJ1-1; D is undetermined. The CDR3 covers 15 residues. Germline values: CDR1 MNHEY, CDR2 SVGEGT. Trimming shortened V by 6 bases and J by 0 bases, and 14 bases separated the two germline ends. CDR3: CASSHLRSLNTEAFF. The CDR3 bases are TGTGCCAGCAGCCACCTTAGAAGTCTGAACACTGAAGCTTTCTTT.

As concerns this clonotype: One base away lies a much larger clone, so this may be a sequencing read error. The J gene is TRBJ1-6, the V gene TRBV10-3; 7 bases match TRBD1. The CDR3 covers 15 residues. The trim removed 10 bases at V and 3 bases at J, leaving 9 bases unmatched. The V gene's germline CDR1 is ENHRY and CDR2 SYGVKD. CDR3 loop: CATSPGQFYNSPLHF. CDR3 in DNA: TGTGCCACCAGCCCGGGACAGTTCTATAATTCACCCCTCCACTTT.

The rearrangement uses TRBV15 and TRBJ1-5, with 8 nucleotides matching TRBD1. The V gene's germline CDR1 is LNHNV and CDR2 YYDKDF (reference sequence). CDR3 length: 16 amino acids. V was clipped by 4 bases and J by 8 bases; unmatched bases: 13. The CDR3 reads CATSIKDRDSTKPQHF. The CDR3 DNA is TGTGCCACCAGCATTAAGGACAGGGACAGCACTAAGCCCCAGCATTTT.

A few counts support this clonotype. The rearrangement joins TRBV6-6 to TRBJ1-2; D is possibly TRBD1 (5 bases). Germline lookup yields CDR1 MNHNY and CDR2 SVGAGI (reference sequence). V lost 6 bases and J lost 8, with 25 bases in between. There are 16 residues in the CDR3. The CDR3 is CASSPAAGREKLGYTF. DNA of the CDR3: TGTGCCAGCAGCCCCGCCGCGGGACGGGAAAAACTAGGCTACACCTTC.

This clonotype has only a few counts. The chain joins TRBV20-1 to TRBJ2-7, with 8 bases fitting TRBD2. CDR3 length: 15 amino acids. V gave up 3 bases and J gave up 7 bases; unmatched junction bases: 14. CDR1 and CDR2 from the germline V gene are DFQATT and SNEGSKA (reference sequence). CDR3 region: CSASKLAAPAGEQYF. The DNA of the CDR3 is TGCAGTGCTAGCAAACTAGCGGCCCCCGCCGGGGAGCAGTACTTC.

This clonotype came up a few times. The CDR3, as DNA: TGCGCCAGCAGCTTTGACAGGGTGGGGAGCACCGGGGAGCTGTTTTTT. Protein: CASSFDRVGSTGELFF. The chain has TRBV5-1 and TRBJ2-2; 7 bases match TRBD1. The CDR3 consists of 16 residues. Germline V gives CDR1 SGHRS, CDR2 YFSETQ. The V segment lost 2 bases and the J segment 4 bases; nucleotides outside the gene matches: 8.

On this clonotype: A much more abundant neighbour one base away suggests this may be a read error. The CDR3 loop reads CASSLTGGSEQCF. The CDR3 DNA sequence: TGCGCCAGCAGCCTTACAGGGGGCAGCGAGCAGTGCTTC. The rearrangement joins TRBV7-9 to TRBJ2-7; the match to TRBD1 covers 9 bases. Germline V gene data show CDR1 as SEHNR and CDR2 as FQNEAQ (reference sequence). The CDR3 is made up of 13 amino acids.

This clonotype was detected a few times. The V gene is TRBV7-9, the J gene TRBJ1-2, with D maybe TRBD1 (5 bases). Germline CDR1 is SEHNR and CDR2 is FQNEAQ (reference sequence). The CDR3 is made up of 14 amino acids. Trimming took off 9 bases at V and 4 bases at J, with 18 bases between the two ends. CDR3: CASISSQGPYGYTF. CDR3 nucleotides: TGTGCCAGTATCTCGTCCCAGGGTCCCTATGGCTACACCTTC.

The J gene is TRBJ1-5, the V gene TRBV4-1; the D is unclear. Between the trimmed V and J ends, which lost 1 base and 5 bases, there was a span of 12 bases. The CDR3 covers 15 residues. The germline CDR1 and CDR2 sequences are MGHRA and YSYEKL. DNA of the CDR3: TGCGCCAGCAGCCAAGTCATGGATCCGTATCAGCCCCAGCATTTT. Amino acids: CASSQVMDPYQPQHF.

On this clonotype itself: It may be a read error: a sequence one base away is much more abundant. This chain links TRBV29-1 with TRBJ2-7; possible D gene TRBD1, 5 bases. The germline gives CDR1 SQVTM, CDR2 ANQGSEA. This CDR3 has 11 amino acids. V was shortened by 8 bases and J by 9 bases, with 17 bases between the two germline ends. The CDR3 DNA reads as TGCAGCTCCTCGCAGGGAAGTCCGCAGTACTTC. This encodes CSSSQGSPQYF.

The sample holds many counts of this clonotype. V is TRBV5-1 and J is TRBJ2-7; D gene uncertain. V was clipped by 5 bases and J by 0 bases, with 9 bases between them. This CDR3 is 13 amino acids long. Germline V CDR1 and CDR2: SGHRS, YFSETQ. The CDR3 sequence: CASRPGPSYEQYF. The CDR3 DNA follows: TGCGCCAGCAGACCGGGTCCCTCCTACGAGCAGTACTTC.

The chain is built from TRBV12-3 or TRBV12-4 and TRBJ2-7, with D tentatively TRBD1 (7 bases). V lost 7 bases, J lost 6 bases, and 19 bases lay in between. The CDR3 runs to 14 residues. The CDR3 DNA follows: TGTGCCAGCACTCCACCGGGACAGCGGGCCGAGCAGTACTTC. It is translated as CASTPPGQRAEQYF.

The rearrangement uses TRBV6-5 and TRBJ1-2; no reliable D call. Trimming took 5 bases from V and 8 from J, leaving 18 bases between them. CDR3 length: 14 amino acids. The germline V gene has CDR1 MNHEY and CDR2 SVGAGI. The DNA of the CDR3 is TGTGCCAGCAGTGAACTTGGCACTGGGGTAGGCTACACCTTC. This translates into CASSELGTGVGYTF.

Comment on this clonotype: The junction departs from the called germline gene at one end, perhaps through a read error. Here the CDR3 reads CSVEADRGYRDEQYF. The CDR3 coding sequence is TGCAGCGTGGAAGCGGACAGGGGCTATAGGGACGAGCAGTACTTC. The chain carries TRBV29-1 and TRBJ2-7; 9 bases line up with TRBD1. CDR1 SQVTM and CDR2 ANQGSEA come from the germline V gene. The CDR3 consists of 15 residues.

This clonotype was counted a few times. The chain recombines TRBV5-1 with TRBJ1-5, with D unresolved. The CDR3 is 14 residues long. V lost 0 bases and J 10 bases, leaving 14 bases between the germline ends. In germline, CDR1 is SGHRS, CDR2 YFSETQ. The CDR3 DNA sequence: TGCGCCAGCAGCTTGGCCCCGGCCTCAGGCCCCCAGCATTTT. Its translation: CASSLAPASGPQHF.

This clonotype was counted at least ten times. V and J are TRBV20-1 and TRBJ1-2; D is uncertain. The germline V and J ends were trimmed by 6 bases and 2 bases, with 19 bases remaining between them. The CDR3 totals 15 residues. The germline V gene has CDR1 DFQATT and CDR2 SNEGSKA (reference sequence). The CDR3 here is CSALGARESNYGYTF. For the CDR3, the DNA is TGCAGTGCCCTGGGCGCAAGGGAGTCAAACTATGGCTACACCTTC.

The CDR3 coding sequence is TGTGCCAGCAGCTTAGTCCACTCGCGCGAGCAGTACTTC. Its translation is CASSLVHSREQYF. The chain joins TRBV5-4 to TRBJ2-7; the D is unclear. This CDR3 region has 13 residues. Trimming pared 2 bases from V and 6 bases from J, leaving 12 bases between. CDR1 and CDR2 from the germline V gene are SGHNT and YYREEE (reference sequence).

This chain uses TRBV19 with TRBJ1-5, with no clear D. CDR1 is LNHDA and CDR2 is SQIVND in the germline V gene (reference sequence). The CDR3 consists of 14 residues. Trimming cost V 0 bases and J 9 bases, with 12 bases left between them. The DNA of the CDR3 is TGTGCCAGTAGTATAGAGAGGGCCACGAGGCCCCAGCATTTT. Translated, it gives CASSIERATRPQHF.

The CDR3 protein is CASRVSGANNSPLHF. CDR3 nucleotide sequence: TGTGCCAGTAGAGTCTCGGGAGCAAATAATTCACCCCTCCACTTT. The chain carries TRBV19 and TRBJ1-6; D call uncertain. This CDR3 is 15 amino acids long. Germline assignment: CDR1 LNHDA and CDR2 SQIVND (reference sequence). The V end lost 6 bases, the J end lost 5 bases, and 14 bases lay between the germline ends.

There are many counts of this clonotype. The chain employs TRBV29-1 and TRBJ1-2, with D possibly TRBD1 on 5 matching bases. CDR1 is SQVTM, CDR2 ANQGSEA, per germline. V shed 0 bases and J shed 4 bases, with 18 bases lying between them. The CDR3 runs 16 residues. The CDR3 bases are TGCAGCGTTGAAGATCATGGACAAACATCAGGCTATGGCTACACCTTC. It is translated as CSVEDHGQTSGYGYTF.

The V and J genes are TRBV20-1 and TRBJ2-7, with D possibly being TRBD1 (5 bases). This CDR3 is 16 amino acids long. From germline, CDR1 is DFQATT and CDR2 SNEGSKA (reference sequence). V lost 5 bases, J lost 1 base, and 21 bases lay in between. CDR3 in amino acids: CSAPGRLQERSYEQYF. The DNA for the CDR3 is TGCAGTGCTCCCGGGCGCCTACAGGAACGGTCCTACGAGCAGTACTTC.

This clonotype has a count of ten or more. The rearrangement links TRBV19 to TRBJ1-1; D is possibly TRBD1 (6 bases). Germline values: CDR1 LNHDA, CDR2 SQIVND (reference sequence). This CDR3 comprises 13 residues. Between the trimmed V and J ends, which lost 6 bases and 6 bases, there was a span of 14 bases. CDR3 region: CASRTRQVAEAFF. As DNA, the CDR3 is TGTGCCAGTAGAACCAGACAGGTTGCTGAAGCTTTCTTT.

This clonotype has a count of ten or more. The chain carries TRBV5-1 and TRBJ1-4; tentatively, D is TRBD1 (5 bases). The CDR3 extends over 15 amino acids. CDR1 is SGHRS, CDR2 YFSETQ, per germline. Trimming stripped 5 bases from V and 3 bases from J, with 14 bases between. The CDR3 protein is CASRLQGESNEKLFF. The DNA for the CDR3 is TGCGCCAGCAGATTGCAGGGCGAGTCTAATGAAAAACTGTTTTTT.

This clonotype came up a few times. The chain couples TRBV13 to TRBJ2-7, with 10 positions matching TRBD1. The V and J ends lost 4 bases and 4 bases, in that order; junction bases with no gene match: 13. The CDR3 runs to 17 residues. The V gene's germline CDR1 is PRHDT and CDR2 FYEKMQ (reference sequence). CDR3 nucleotide sequence: TGTGCCAGCAGCTCAAGGACAGGGGGTACCTCGTTGTACGAGCAGTACTTC. Translating it yields CASSSRTGGTSLYEQYF.